These 20 T cell receptor beta chains came from one sample sequenced in a study of T cell changes during pregnancy in multiple sclerosis (dated 2019 in TCRdb). Preparation of the library involved the immunoSEQ multiplex PCR assay. The source is immuneACCESS, and TCRdb retained only in-frame sequences with V and J called. Part of the clones is not carried over; for the studies checked, unresolved V genes explain less than half of this, and the remainder is unexplained. The sample profile shows 90,000 to 95,000 clones; approximately 89% of them were found once. 0.9% to 0.95% of the sample is taken by the ten largest. The sequencing here drew on peripheral blood, taken before pregnancy. Source of these receptors: a female donor with multiple sclerosis, enrolled in a pregnancy study.

J is TRBJ1-6 and V is TRBV4-3; D might be TRBD1 (5 bases). The V gene lost 0 bases and the J gene lost 4 bases, with 19 bases spanning the gap. CDR1 is LGHNA and CDR2 is YSLEER in the germline V gene. The CDR3 runs 19 residues. In DNA form, the CDR3 reads TGCGCCAGCAGCCAAGATTACGACAGACTAAGCGGGTATAATTCACCCCTCCACTTT. Translated: CASSQDYDRLSGYNSPLHF.

V and J are TRBV5-1 and TRBJ1-1, with D perhaps TRBD1 (6 bases). Per the germline V gene, CDR1 is SGHRS and CDR2 is YFSETQ. The CDR3 runs 17 residues. V gave up 3 bases and J gave up 3 bases, with 21 bases separating them. The CDR3 loop is CASSSTSAGEADTEAFF. Written as DNA, the CDR3 is TGCGCCAGCAGCTCCACCTCAGCAGGGGAAGCGGACACTGAAGCTTTCTTT.

This chain uses TRBV25-1 with TRBJ2-1, with 7 bases aligning to TRBD2. The germline V gene has CDR1 MGHDK and CDR2 SYGVNS. The J segment lost 5 bases and the V segment lost 7 bases, leaving 8 bases of the junction unmatched. CDR3 length: 14 residues. CDR3: CASNPSGANNEQFF. DNA for the CDR3: TGTGCCAGCAACCCTAGCGGAGCGAACAATGAGCAGTTCTTC.

CDR3 bases: TGTGCCAGCAGCTATCGGACAGATATTAACTATGGCTACACCTTC. This gives the protein CASSYRTDINYGYTF. The chain employs TRBV7-7 and TRBJ1-2; possibly TRBD1 for D (6 bases). CDR1 SSHAT and CDR2 FNYEAQ come from the germline V gene (reference sequence). The V gene lost 4 bases and the J gene lost 1 base, with 13 bases spanning the gap. The CDR3 extends over 15 amino acids.

The V and J genes are TRBV5-1 and TRBJ1-2, with D uncertain. This CDR3 has 15 residues. The ends were cut back, 4 bases at V and 10 bases at J, with 23 bases in the middle. Germline CDR1 and CDR2: SGHRS and YFSETQ. CDR3 bases: TGCGCCAGCAGCCTTCGACCTACTCAAGAAGCGCCCTACACCTTC. It yields the protein CASSLRPTQEAPYTF.

V is TRBV7-9 and J is TRBJ1-3; a weak D match, TRBD1 (5 bases). The germline V gene has CDR1 SEHNR and CDR2 FQNEAQ (reference sequence). This CDR3 spans 16 amino acids. Trimming cost V 1 base and J 0 bases, with 10 bases left between them. CDR3: CASSLDGGSSGNTIYF. The CDR3, as DNA: TGTGCCAGCAGCTTAGACGGGGGAAGCTCTGGAAACACCATATATTTT.

This sequence joins TRBV27 and TRBJ2-3; 14 positions match TRBD2. Per germline, CDR1 MNHEY and CDR2 SMNVEV (reference sequence). The CDR3 sequence is 16 residues long. V lost 4 bases and J lost 3; bases outside the gene matches: 3. This CDR3 is CASSYGTSGRTDTQYF. Written as DNA, the CDR3 is TGTGCCAGCAGTTACGGGACTAGCGGGAGAACAGATACGCAGTATTTT.

The chain combines TRBV7-7 with TRBJ2-6, with D possibly matching TRBD2 (5 bases). Between the trimmed V and J ends, which lost 6 bases and 0 bases, there was a span of 9 bases. CDR1 is SSHAT, CDR2 FNYEAQ, per germline (reference sequence). The CDR3 consists of 15 residues. The CDR3 DNA reads TGTGCCAGCAGTTCGGACTTCTCTGGGGCCAACGTCCTGACTTTC. Its translation is CASSSDFSGANVLTF.

The rearrangement uses TRBV15 and TRBJ1-1; 7 bases match TRBD1. The ends lost 0 bases at V and 7 bases at J; junction bases unmatched: 5. Germline V gene sequence: CDR1 LNHNV, CDR2 YYDKDF (reference sequence). The CDR3 covers 14 residues. CDR3 protein: CATSRELGQLEAFF. The DNA for the CDR3 is TGTGCCACCAGCAGAGAATTGGGACAGCTTGAAGCTTTCTTT.

This chain links TRBV9 with TRBJ2-1; TRBD1 is a possible D gene (6 bases). V gave up 0 bases and J gave up 8 bases, with 15 bases separating them. In germline, CDR1 is SGDLS, CDR2 YYNGEE. The CDR3 is 15 amino acids. CDR3 nucleotides: TGTGCCAGCAGCGTAGGGGGGCTACTTTACGATGAGCAGTTCTTC. Residues: CASSVGGLLYDEQFF.

This chain joins TRBV30 and TRBJ2-3, with D hard to call. CDR3 length: 11 amino acids. Trimming pared 3 bases from V and 9 bases from J, leaving 10 bases between. The germline gives CDR1 GTSNPN, CDR2 SVGIG (reference sequence). Here the CDR3 reads CAWRGSQTQYF. The CDR3 DNA reads as TGTGCCTGGAGGGGCAGTCAGACGCAGTATTTT.

This sequence joins TRBV6-5 and TRBJ2-2, with D hard to call. Trimming pared 6 bases from V and 6 bases from J, leaving 14 bases between. CDR1 and CDR2 from the germline V gene are MNHEY and SVGAGI. This CDR3 contains 14 residues. CDR3 region: CASSSPPYPGELFF. The CDR3 nucleotides are TGTGCCAGCAGCTCCCCGCCCTACCCCGGGGAGCTGTTTTTT.

This clone was detected once. This chain uses TRBV6-1 with TRBJ2-3, with 9 bases matching TRBD2. This CDR3 region has 14 residues. Per germline, CDR1 MNHNS and CDR2 SASEGT. V dropped 6 bases and J dropped 6; count of bases not matched to a gene: 7. CDR3 in DNA: TGTGCCAGCAGCCGAGCGGGAGGTAGGGATACGCAGTATTTT. Amino acid sequence: CASSRAGGRDTQYF.

The chain is built from TRBV7-3 and TRBJ2-1, with a tentative D call TRBD2 (6 bases). The CDR3 length is 14 residues. Trimming removed 7 bases at V and 10 bases at J, with 20 bases between. Germline V gives CDR1 SGHTA, CDR2 FQGTGA. The CDR3, as DNA: TGTGCCAGCACCTTGACTAGAGGGTACGGGGAGCAGTTCTTC. Translated, it gives CASTLTRGYGEQFF. Full variable domain (outside the CDR3, taken from reference TRBV7-3 and TRBJ2-1): GAGVSQTPSNKVTEKGKYVELRCDPISGHTALYWYRQSLGQGPEFLIYFQGTGAADDSGLPNDRFFAVRPEGSVSTLKIQRTERGDSAVYLCASTLTRGYGEQFFGPGTRLTVL.

The rearrangement uses TRBV28 and TRBJ1-2; D is undetermined. The germline V gene has CDR1 MDHEN and CDR2 SYDVKM. Trimming cost V 5 bases and J 8 bases, with 18 bases left between them. This CDR3 is built from 14 residues. CDR3 DNA sequence: TGTGCCAGCAGTCCATCATTACAAAAGCGGGGCTACACCTTC. Translated: CASSPSLQKRGYTF.

The chain couples TRBV29-1 to TRBJ1-4; 9 bases align to TRBD1. The germline gives CDR1 SQVTM, CDR2 ANQGSEA. This CDR3 is built from 11 residues. V lost 6 bases, J lost 10 bases, and 3 bases stayed unmatched. CDR3 in amino acids: CSVEQGAKLFF. The CDR3 DNA follows: TGCAGCGTCGAACAGGGGGCAAAACTGTTTTTT. Complete variable domain (other parts from reference TRBV29-1 and TRBJ1-4): SAVISQKPSRDICQRGTSLTIQCQVDSQVTMMFWYRQQPGQSLTLIATANQGSEATYESGFVIDKFPISRPNLTFSTLTVSNMSPEDSSIYLCSVEQGAKLFFGSGTQLSVL.

Only a few counts were recorded for this clone. This chain joins TRBV28 and TRBJ2-7, with no clear D. This CDR3 is built from 13 residues. Germline loops: CDR1 MDHEN, CDR2 SYDVKM. V lost 4 bases and J lost 0, with 7 bases in between. The CDR3 spells CASSSDSSYEQYF. The CDR3 DNA reads TGTGCCAGCAGTTCTGACTCCTCCTACGAGCAGTACTTC.

The rearrangement joins TRBV28 to TRBJ2-3; TRBD1 might be the D (6 bases). CDR1 MDHEN and CDR2 SYDVKM come from the germline V gene. V was shortened by 6 bases and J by 0 bases, with 16 bases between the two germline ends. The CDR3 consists of 16 residues. DNA of the CDR3: TGTGCCAGCAGCCGAATTACAGGGTCTAGCACAGATACGCAGTATTTT. Translating it yields CASSRITGSSTDTQYF.

This chain joins TRBV6-1 and TRBJ2-2, with D possibly matching TRBD2 (6 bases). The CDR3 has 14 residues. The germline V gene has CDR1 MNHNS and CDR2 SASEGT. V lost 7 bases and J 1 base, leaving 10 bases between the germline ends. CDR3 DNA: TGTGCCAGCAACCGGGACTTGAACACCGGGGAGCTGTTTTTT. This codes for CASNRDLNTGELFF.

CDR3: CASSSTRQGPNYGYTF. CDR3 in DNA: TGTGCCAGCAGCTCGACCAGACAGGGTCCTAACTATGGCTACACCTTC. V gene TRBV28 combines with J gene TRBJ1-2, with TRBD1 matching over 7 bases. Germline CDR1 reads MDHEN; CDR2 reads SYDVKM. CDR3 length: 16 residues. With 6 bases clipped from V and 0 bases from J, the junction kept 10 bases outside the gene matches.